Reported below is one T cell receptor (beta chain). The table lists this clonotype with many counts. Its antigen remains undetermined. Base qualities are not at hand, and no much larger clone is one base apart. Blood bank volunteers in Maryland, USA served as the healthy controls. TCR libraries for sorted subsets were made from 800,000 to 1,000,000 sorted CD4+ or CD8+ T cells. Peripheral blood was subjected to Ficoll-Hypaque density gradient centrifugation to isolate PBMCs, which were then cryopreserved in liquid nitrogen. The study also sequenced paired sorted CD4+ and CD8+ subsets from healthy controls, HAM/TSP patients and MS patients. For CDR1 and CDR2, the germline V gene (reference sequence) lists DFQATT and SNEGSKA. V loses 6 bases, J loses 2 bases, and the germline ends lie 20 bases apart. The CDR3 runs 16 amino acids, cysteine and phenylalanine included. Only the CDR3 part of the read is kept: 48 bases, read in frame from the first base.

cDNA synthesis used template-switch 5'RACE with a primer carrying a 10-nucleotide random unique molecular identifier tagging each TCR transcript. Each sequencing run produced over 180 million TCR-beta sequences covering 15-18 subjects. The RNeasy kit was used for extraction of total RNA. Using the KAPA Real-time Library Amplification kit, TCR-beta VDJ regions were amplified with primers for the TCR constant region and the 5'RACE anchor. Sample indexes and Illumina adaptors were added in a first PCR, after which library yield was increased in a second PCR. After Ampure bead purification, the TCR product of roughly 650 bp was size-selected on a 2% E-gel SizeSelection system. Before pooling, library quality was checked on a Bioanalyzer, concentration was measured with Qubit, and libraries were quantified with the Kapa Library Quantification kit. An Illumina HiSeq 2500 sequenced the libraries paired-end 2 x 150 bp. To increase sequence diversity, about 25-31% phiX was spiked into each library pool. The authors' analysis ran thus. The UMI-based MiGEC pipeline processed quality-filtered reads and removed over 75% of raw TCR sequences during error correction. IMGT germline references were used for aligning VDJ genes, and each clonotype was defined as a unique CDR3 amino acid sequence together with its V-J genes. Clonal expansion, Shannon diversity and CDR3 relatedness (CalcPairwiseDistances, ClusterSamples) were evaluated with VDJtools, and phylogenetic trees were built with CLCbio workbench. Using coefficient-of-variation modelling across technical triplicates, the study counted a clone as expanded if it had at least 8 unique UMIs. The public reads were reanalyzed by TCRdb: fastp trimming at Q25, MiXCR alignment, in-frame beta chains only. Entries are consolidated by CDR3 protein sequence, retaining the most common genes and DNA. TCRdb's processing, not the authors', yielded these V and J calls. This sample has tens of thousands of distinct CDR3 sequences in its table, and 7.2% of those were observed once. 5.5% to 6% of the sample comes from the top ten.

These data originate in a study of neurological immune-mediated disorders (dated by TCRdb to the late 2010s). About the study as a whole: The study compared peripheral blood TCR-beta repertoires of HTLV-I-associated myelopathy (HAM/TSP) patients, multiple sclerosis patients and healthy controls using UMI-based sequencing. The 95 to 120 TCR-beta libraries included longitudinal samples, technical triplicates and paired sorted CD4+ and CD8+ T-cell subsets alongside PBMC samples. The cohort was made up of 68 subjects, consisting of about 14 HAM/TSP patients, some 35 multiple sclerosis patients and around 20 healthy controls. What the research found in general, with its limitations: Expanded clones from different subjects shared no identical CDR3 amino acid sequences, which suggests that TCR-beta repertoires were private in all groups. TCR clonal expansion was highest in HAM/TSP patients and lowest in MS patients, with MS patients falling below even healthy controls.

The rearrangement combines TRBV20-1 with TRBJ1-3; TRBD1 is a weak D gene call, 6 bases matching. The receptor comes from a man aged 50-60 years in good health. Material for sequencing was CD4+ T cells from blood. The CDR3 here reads CSARPPTGSAGNTIYF. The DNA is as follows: TGCAGTGCCAGACCACCGACAGGTTCGGCTGGAAACACCATATATTTT.